The T cell receptor beta chain under discussion was sequenced for a study of T cells after yellow fever vaccination. The overall study: Preparation of fractions with low cell numbers was performed using SMART-Seq v4 Ultra Low Input.

Looked up from germline, CDR1 is MNHEY and CDR2 is SMNVEV (reference sequence). The CDR3 loop spans 14 amino acids. Trimming shortened V by 5 bases and J by 4 bases, and 15 bases separated the two germline ends. Broader study findings: At around 96% for CD4 and about 91% for CD8, most primary-vaccination clones showed up again after the booster.

MiXCR, applied by TCRdb to the 5' RACE reads, yields one record per CDR3 protein. In the table there are 300,000 to 450,000 distinct CDR3 sequences, approximately 8% of which are singletons. On this clonotype itself: Its specificity is unknown.

This TCR came from a man aged 18 to 30 who received the YFV17D yellow fever vaccine. This sequence joins TRBV27 and TRBJ2-7; D remains unclear. The specimen comprised PBMCs, sampled about 49 days after the first yellow fever vaccination. The DNA of the CDR3 is TGTGCCAGCAGTCTTTACGACGGATCTTACGAGCAGTACTTC. It translates to CASSLYDGSYEQYF.